The 19 T cell receptor beta chains below come from one sample, sequenced in a study of response to subunit inactivated influenza vaccine. TCRdb reanalysed the RT-PCR reads using MiXCR and keeps one entry per CDR3 protein. The data contain around 500,000 distinct CDR3 sequences, roughly 9.7% of them singletons. Material: PBMCs from blood, obtained 40 to 50 days after vaccination. The receptors here all came from a man between 50 and 59 years old who received an inactivated influenza vaccine.

In this sample, this clonotype turned up many times. This chain connects TRBV7-9 to TRBJ2-1; possible D gene TRBD1, 6 bases. This CDR3 contains 15 residues. Germline loops: CDR1 SEHNR, CDR2 FQNEAQ (reference sequence). The V end lost 2 bases, the J end lost 6 bases, and 14 bases lay between the germline ends. Written as DNA, the CDR3 is TGTGCCAGCAGCTTAAGGGAAACAGGGAGCAATGAGCAGTTCTTC. This translates into CASSLRETGSNEQFF.

The rearrangement joins TRBV7-9 to TRBJ2-1; 13 bases line up with TRBD2. V dropped 3 bases and J dropped 9; count of bases not matched to a gene: 5. The length of the CDR3 is 15 residues. The germline gives CDR1 SEHNR, CDR2 FQNEAQ (reference sequence). CDR3 DNA: TGTGCCAGCAGCTTGGGACTAGCGGGGCTGGGTGAGCAGTTCTTC. Its protein is CASSLGLAGLGEQFF.

The chain employs TRBV7-9 and TRBJ2-1, with D perhaps TRBD1 (5 bases). The germline V gene encodes CDR1 SEHNR and CDR2 FQNEAQ (reference sequence). There are 15 residues in the CDR3. V was shortened by 5 bases and J by 6 bases, with 17 bases between the two germline ends. Written as DNA, the CDR3 is TGTGCCAGCAGCCCACCAGGGTTCGGTAGCAATGAGCAGTTCTTC. It encodes CASSPPGFGSNEQFF.

CDR3 region: CASSYSQVSYGYTF. The CDR3 coding sequence is TGTGCCAGCAGTTACTCACAGGTTTCCTATGGCTACACCTTC. This sequence joins TRBV6-5 and TRBJ1-2; TRBD1 is a possible D gene (5 bases). Trimming removed 0 bases at V and 4 bases at J, with 9 bases between. Germline CDR1 is MNHEY and CDR2 is SVGAGI. This CDR3 has 14 amino acids.

CDR3 DNA sequence: TGTGCCAGCAGCCTAACCTCGGATCAAGAGACCCAGTACTTC. It specifies CASSLTSDQETQYF. The genes are TRBV7-2 and TRBJ2-5; D not resolved. Trimming took 5 bases from V and 2 from J, leaving 12 bases between them. From germline, CDR1 is SGHTA and CDR2 FQGNSA. The CDR3 sequence is 14 residues long.

Only a few counts were recorded for this clonotype. The chain is built from TRBV7-2 and TRBJ1-2, with TRBD1 matching over 7 bases. The ends lost 4 bases at V and 4 bases at J; junction bases unmatched: 9. From germline, CDR1 is SGHTA and CDR2 FQGNSA. CDR3 size: 15 residues. The CDR3 region has the DNA TGTGCCAGCAGCTCGGGAGACAGGGAGGTCTATGGCTACACCTTC. Translation: CASSSGDREVYGYTF.

This clonotype has just a few counts. V is TRBV24-1 and J is TRBJ2-7, with 9 positions matching TRBD2. The CDR3 is 15 amino acids. The junction had 10 bases not matched to a gene; V was cut back by 8 bases and J by 3 bases. The germline CDR1 and CDR2 sequences are KGHDR and SFDVKD. The CDR3 loop reads CATTSRGLALYEQYF. Written as DNA, the CDR3 is TGTGCCACCACCTCCCGGGGACTAGCCCTCTACGAGCAGTACTTC.

This clonotype was recorded a few times. The chain combines TRBV11-2 with TRBJ2-7; TRBD2 aligns across 13 bases. The CDR3 runs to 19 residues. Trimming at V came to 1 base and at J to 0 bases, leaving 9 bases not matched to a gene. Germline V CDR1 and CDR2: SGHAT, FQNNGV. The CDR3 sequence is CASSLVLGTSGDLSYEQYF. In DNA form, the CDR3 reads TGTGCCAGCAGCTTAGTCCTTGGGACTAGCGGGGACCTCTCCTACGAGCAGTACTTC.

This clonotype was counted a single time. It may be a read error: a sequence one base away is much more abundant. V gene TRBV5-1 combines with J gene TRBJ2-7; 7 bases align to TRBD1. Germline CDR1 reads SGHRS; CDR2 reads YFSETQ. The length of the CDR3 is 15 residues. DNA for the CDR3: TGCGCCAGCAGCTTGGGCGGACAAGGGGGCTACGAGCAGTGCTTC. The encoded protein is CASSLGGQGGYEQCF. Combining the CDR3 with reference TRBV5-1 and TRBJ2-7 gives the whole variable domain KAGVTQTPRYLIKTRGQQVTLSCSPISGHRSVSWYQQTPGQGLQFLFEYFSETQRNKGNFPGRFSGRQFSNSRSEMNVSTLELGDSALYLCASSLGGQGGYEQCFGPGTRLTVT.

The V gene is TRBV12-3 or TRBV12-4, the J gene TRBJ2-3; maybe TRBD2 (5 bases). There are 14 residues in the CDR3. V shed 6 bases and J shed 1 base, with 11 bases lying between them. CDR3 bases: TGTGCCAGCAGGTTACGGGGAGGCACAGATACGCAGTATTTT. Its protein is CASRLRGGTDTQYF.

The table lists this clonotype with a few counts. The chain links TRBV4-3 to TRBJ1-2; D remains ambiguous. V lost 1 base and J 0 bases, leaving 6 bases between the germline ends. Germline V lookup: CDR1 LGHNA, CDR2 YSLEER. The CDR3 extends over 14 amino acids. The CDR3 bases are TGCGCCAGCAGCCAAGGGTCATCTAACTATGGCTACACCTTC. Residues: CASSQGSSNYGYTF.

This clonotype was picked up a small number of times. The chain is built from TRBV4-3 and TRBJ2-6; D might be TRBD1 (5 bases). The ends were cut back, 0 bases at V and 0 bases at J, with 9 bases in the middle. The CDR3 totals 17 residues. Germline loops: CDR1 LGHNA, CDR2 YSLEER. Here the CDR3 DNA reads TGCGCCAGCAGCCAAGAGACAGAATTCTCTGGGGCCAACGTCCTGACTTTC. Translating gives CASSQETEFSGANVLTF.

This clonotype has at least ten counts. The chain links TRBV4-3 to TRBJ1-2, with 8 bases that match TRBD1. The CDR3 spans 15 residues. V lost 1 base to trimming and J lost 5 bases; unmatched junction nucleotides: 6. The germline V gene has CDR1 LGHNA and CDR2 YSLEER. DNA of the CDR3: TGCGCCAGCAGCCAAGCCACAGGGGGGGTATATGGCTACACCTTC. It encodes CASSQATGGVYGYTF.

The chain links TRBV25-1 to TRBJ2-5; D unclear. V lost 1 base, J lost 1 base, and 7 bases lay in between. This CDR3 comprises 14 residues. Germline loops: CDR1 MGHDK, CDR2 SYGVNS. CDR3 sequence reads: CASSELASQETQYF. In DNA form, the CDR3 reads TGTGCCAGCAGTGAATTGGCCAGCCAAGAGACCCAGTACTTC. The variable domain in full, with the rest retrieved from reference TRBV25-1 and TRBJ2-5, is EADIYQTPRYLVIGTGKKITLECSQTMGHDKMYWYQQDPGMELHLIHYSYGVNSTEKGDLSSESTVSRIRTEHFPLTLESARPSHTSQYLCASSELASQETQYFGPGTRLLVL.

V and J are TRBV28 and TRBJ2-7; D may correspond to TRBD1 or TRBD2 (6 bases each). Trimming pared 3 bases from V and 6 bases from J, leaving 15 bases between. In germline, CDR1 is MDHEN, CDR2 SYDVKM. The CDR3 is 14 amino acids. CDR3 amino acids: CASSFGGGTSEQYF. For the CDR3, the DNA is TGTGCCAGCAGTTTTGGAGGGGGGACTTCCGAGCAGTACTTC.

The chain uses TRBV29-1 and TRBJ2-7; D might be TRBD2 (6 bases). Trimming pared 3 bases from V and 0 bases from J, leaving 12 bases between. The length of the CDR3 is 14 residues. The V gene's germline CDR1 is SQVTM and CDR2 ANQGSEA. CDR3 DNA: TGCAGCGTTGACGGAGGGTCTCCCTCCTACGAGCAGTACTTC. Encoded protein: CSVDGGSPSYEQYF.

The rearrangement uses TRBV10-3 and TRBJ2-5, with D perhaps TRBD2 (6 bases). The CDR3 loop spans 15 amino acids. The germline gives CDR1 ENHRY, CDR2 SYGVKD. The V gene lost 0 bases and the J gene lost 4 bases, with 12 bases spanning the gap. The CDR3 DNA reads as TGTGCCATCAGTGAGTCGGGGGGTCCCGGAGAGACCCAGTACTTC. Its translation: CAISESGGPGETQYF.

The sample holds a few counts of this clonotype. The chain has TRBV9 and TRBJ2-7; a possible D gene is TRBD2 (6 bases). V was cut by 4 bases and J by 7 bases, with 18 bases left in between. Per germline, CDR1 SGDLS and CDR2 YYNGEE. The CDR3 extends over 14 amino acids. This CDR3 is CASSPQEGWREQYF. The CDR3 region has the DNA TGTGCCAGCAGCCCCCAGGAGGGCTGGCGTGAGCAGTACTTC.

This clonotype was recorded a few times. V and J are TRBV7-6 and TRBJ2-6, with 7 bases that match TRBD1. The V gene's germline CDR1 is SGHVS and CDR2 FNYEAQ. The CDR3 has 15 amino acids. The junction had 3 bases not matched to a gene; V was cut back by 4 bases and J by 3 bases. The CDR3 region is CASSSQGDGANVLTF. The DNA of the CDR3 is TGTGCCAGCAGCTCCCAGGGGGATGGGGCCAACGTCCTGACTTTC.